What follows is one T cell receptor (beta chain) and its context. This receptor's antigen is unknown. The CDR3 end lies 3 residues beyond the end of the read and is filled in from the germline J gene. CDR1 and CDR2, per the germline V gene (reference sequence), are GTSNPN and SVGIG. Trimming takes 7 bases off V and 5 bases off J; junction bases not matched to a gene: 7. There are 12 amino acids in the CDR3, from cysteine to phenylalanine inclusive. Sequencing covers 27 bases of the CDR3, shown here with the frame starting at base 1. The immunoSEQ assay used multiplex PCR to amplify TCR beta CDR3 regions from an average of about 1,200 ng of genomic DNA per sample. The assay corrected primer bias using a complete synthetic TCR repertoire to establish an amplification baseline. The amplicons were sequenced on the Illumina platform. Concerning the study's data processing: Sequences were error-corrected by clustering with frequency ratios and a modified nearest-neighbor algorithm, then analyzed in the immunoSEQ Analyzer with IMGT gene definitions. At each rarefaction depth, TCR richness and evenness were averaged across 20 rarefaction repeats, and samples with fewer sequences than that depth were excluded. Relative abundances of V, D and J genes were compared between groups using Wilcoxon rank sum tests, with FDR correction applied. An intraclass correlation of about 96% for TCR richness and an average of around 82% across some 66 gene segments were obtained from the blinded duplicates. TCRdb carries this immuneACCESS record with in-frame sequences only. Its versions omit some clonotypes, under half of them owing to an unresolved V gene in the studies checked, with the rest unexplained. The V and J calls and the clone size are those of that table, but D and trimming were determined from the DNA. The sample table records approximately 16,000 clones. The top ten hold over 9.5% of the sample.

The data stem from a study of T cells in women clearing cervical HPV infection (dated by TCRdb to the late 2010s). About the study as a whole: Cases were approximately 25 women with histologically confirmed HPV16-related CIN3 or worse, including a couple of invasive cancers. Cases had a median age of around 34 years compared with approximately 40 for controls, and baseline characteristics showed no significant differences between the groups. Cases and controls were matched on year of sample collection and on age within five years. Controls were 25 to 30 women whose single incident HPV16 infection cleared within 12 months without precancer or cancer developing. The parent cohort enrolled roughly 10,000 women aged 18 or older in Guanacaste, Costa Rica, during about 1992 to 1995 and followed them for 6 to 7 years. Blood from cases was collected at the visit where the lesion was first found, while blood from controls was collected once the infection could no longer be detected. Among cases, blood sampling occurred a median of about 150 days after lesion detection, with an interquartile range of roughly 85 to 210 days. Because only a few women had HLA typing data, the possibility that HLA type acted as a confounder could not be ruled out. As quality controls, five blinded duplicates were added to each group, bringing the total to about 60 samples made up of some 50 participants and some ten replicates. This exploratory proof-of-principle case-control study, nested within the Guanacaste HPV Natural History Study in Costa Rica, compared TCR repertoires among women with different cervical HPV16 outcomes. Results the study describes overall, beyond this receptor: The cross-sectional design could not show whether the associations came before the infection or were a result of it, and neither effector/memory subsets nor HPV-specific T cells were isolated. TCR repertoire richness was significantly higher in CIN3+ cases than in controls across sequencing depths, while evenness did not differ. Cases were distinguished from controls with an estimated AUC of 0.7 to 0.85 by random forest classifiers combining richness and V gene abundances. T-cell numbers per sample were unknown, so richness differences could reflect varying T-cell content rather than repertoire biology. Lower TRBV6-7 relative abundance was observed in cases than in controls (about 0.099% versus 0.17%; Bonferroni P = 0.0008).

Every participant had a single incident cervical HPV16 infection, and women with prevalent HPV16 infections were excluded. Cervical HPV DNA was detected by MY09/MY11 PCR and genotyped by dot-blot hybridization. Around 15 mL of heparinized blood were centrifuged, and the buffy coat was split into aliquots, frozen at -30 degrees C, and then kept at -80 degrees C. QIAGEN kits were used to extract genomic DNA from the buffy coat specimens. The V and J segments used are TRBV30 and TRBJ1-2; 7 bases in the junction line up with TRBD1. The TCR was taken from a woman between 18 and 69 years old with a cervical HPV16 infection that either progressed to CIN3+ or cleared (not recorded which). Sequencing used blood buffy coat. The CDR3: CASDRRPYGYTF. CDR3 DNA (partial): TGTGCCTCGGACAGGAGGCCGTATGGC.